This T cell receptor (beta chain) was identified in a study of blood T cell repertoires in COVID-19. Across the whole study: Italy, Spain and the United States were the sources of the convalescent and acute COVID-19 samples. T cells, B-cell-depleted T cells, or PBMCs provided the cDNA or gDNA that served as material.

Assignment of participants to cohorts was predicated upon participant-reported clinical history. Per the original methods: Researchers report that nucleated cell counts were estimated from reference gene primer amplification. Assay: immunoSEQ multiplex PCR; the TCRdb copy retains only in-frame clones and omits some. The D gene and trimming were derived from the DNA, and the V and J assignments and clone size from that table. Of about 210,000 clones listed, around 81% are singletons. This CDR3 is 12 amino acids long. Germline-derived CDR1 and CDR2 are MNHEY and SVGAGI. The J segment lost 10 bases and the V segment lost 5 bases, leaving 8 bases of the junction unmatched.

The receptor's source is a woman aged 45-65 years with acute COVID-19. The rearrangement uses TRBV6-5 and TRBJ2-7; 7 nucleotides line up with TRBD1. The sequenced sample was PBMCs or T cells enriched from blood (not recorded which). The CDR3 here is CASSPRDSIQYF. In DNA, the CDR3 is TGTGCCAGCAGTCCCCGGGACAGCATCCAGTACTTC.